This T cell receptor (beta chain) was retrieved from a study of shared clonotypes between healthy human individuals. In the sorted-subset replicate PCRs, 150 to 200 ng DNA, 25,000 to 35,000 T cell genomes, was used. Assay: immunoSEQ multiplex PCR; the TCRdb copy retains only in-frame clones and omits some. The sample lists approximately 2.5 million clones, roughly 93% occurring once. Per germline, CDR1 MGHRA and CDR2 YSYEKL. CDR3 length: 17 amino acids. Trimming at V came to 4 bases and at J to 2 bases, leaving 14 bases not matched to a gene. Input material: naive CD4+ T cells from PBMCs. Documented subset: CD45RA+ positively selected. This rearrangement joins TRBV4-1 to TRBJ2-7; TRBD2 aligns across 7 bases. The source of this sequence is a man aged 18 to 29 in good health. Some clones in this sample may be carry-over from other donors' samples. CDR3 bases: TGCGCCAGCAGCCGTCAGGCCAGCGGGGCCAGAGCCTACGAGCAGTACTTC. Amino acid sequence: CASSRQASGARAYEQYF.